This TCR beta chain was observed in a study of regulatory T cells in long-lasting Graves disease. As for the study in general: Antithyroid drugs had been taken under 3 months by newly diagnosed Graves' patients.

Assembly of TCR beta libraries relied on iRepertoire HTBI primers together with Arm-PCR of CDR3 regions. Authors' processing steps: Overall, samples carried approximately 60 TRBV and over 12 TRBJ segments. One entry per CDR3 protein, called by TCRdb with MiXCR from the multiplex PCR reads. The authors' filters were not applied to this entry. The sample yields hundreds of thousands of distinct CDR3 sequences, roughly 15% seen once. This sample's time point: newly diagnosed GD, antithyroid drugs for less than 3 months. PBMCs were the source of the RNA used for TCR sequencing. Notes on this clonotype: What it recognizes is unknown. This could be a read error, since a much larger clone is one nucleotide away.

Study findings and constraints: Accuracy might have suffered from few samples.

The sample also formed part of further work on T cells in Graves' hyperthyroidism and ophthalmopathy.

The sequence derives from a woman aged 30 to 39 with Graves disease. The sample here was peripheral blood mononuclear cells (PBMCs), taken at new diagnosis, from a patient treated with antithyroid drugs.

CDR3 amino acids: CSARGPRRAEAFF. The CDR3 DNA sequence: TGCAGTGCTAGGGGCCCGCGACGGGCTGAAGCTTTCTTT. The V gene is TRBV20-1, the J gene TRBJ1-1; D is unclear. V shed 3 bases and J shed 6 bases, with 14 bases lying between them. CDR1 DFQATT and CDR2 SNEGSKA come from the germline V gene (reference sequence). CDR3 length: 13 residues.